This T cell receptor (beta chain) was profiled in a study of T cells in Graves' hyperthyroidism and ophthalmopathy. General study findings and limits: Most expanded thyroid clonotypes above 0.001 also appeared in blood.

Ophthalmopathy patients had Clinical Activity Score at least 3, NOSPECS grade at least 4, duration under 3 months. PBMCs were obtained from 10 ml fresh peripheral blood. Amplification of TCR beta CDR3 regions used RNA as the template. First-round RT-PCR of the TCR CDR3 relied on the HTBI primer set. TCRdb independently ran MiXCR on the multiplex PCR reads; one entry per CDR3 protein. The table includes 490,000 or so distinct CDR3 sequences, 16% detected once. A note on this clonotype: The antigen is undetermined.

What was sequenced was blood. This TCR derives from a woman aged 25-40 years with Graves' ophthalmopathy.

The CDR3 protein is CASSWSPTDTQYF. CDR3 in DNA: TGTGCCAGCAGTTGGTCTCCCACAGATACGCAGTATTTT. J is TRBJ2-3 and V is TRBV28; D is unresolved. CDR3 length equals 13 residues. Germline V CDR1 and CDR2: MDHEN, SYDVKM. The germline V and J ends were trimmed by 4 bases and 2 bases, with 7 bases remaining between them.